What follows are 29 T cell receptor beta chains derived from one specimen sequenced in a study of post-analysis software for immune sequencing data. Study-wide results and limits: Elevated frequency relative to controls characterized about 5 TRBV segments in patients, TRBV5-6, TRBV5-1 and TRBV20-1 among them.

Unique molecular identifiers had been added to the TCR beta cDNA libraries. Each CDR3 protein is one row after TCRdb ran MiXCR on the PCR reads. This table holds hundreds of thousands of distinct CDR3 sequences, approximately 60% found once. The antigens of these receptors remain unknown. Specimen: blood. The receptor source for this set is a girl aged 2 to 10 with multiple sclerosis.

This clonotype appeared a single time. This sequence joins TRBV5-1 and TRBJ2-5; D possibly corresponds to TRBD2 (6 bases). Germline V CDR1 and CDR2: SGHRS, YFSETQ. The CDR3 runs 15 residues. Trimming left V 2 bases short and J 0 bases short, with 11 bases between. This CDR3 reads CASSLNRGYQETQYF. The DNA of the CDR3 is TGCGCCAGCAGCTTAAACCGGGGGTACCAAGAGACCCAGTACTTC.

The rearrangement uses TRBV20-1 and TRBJ1-1, with D tentatively TRBD1 (6 bases). The V end lost 2 bases, the J end lost 4 bases, and 20 bases lay between the germline ends. Germline CDR1 DFQATT, CDR2 SNEGSKA (reference sequence). CDR3 length: 16 amino acids. The CDR3 reads CSARPRGGAGLTEAFF. CDR3 DNA: TGCAGTGCTAGACCCCGAGGGGGGGCGGGACTCACTGAAGCTTTCTTT.

This rearrangement joins TRBV20-1 to TRBJ1-2; TRBD1 aligns across 10 bases. V was clipped by 1 base and J by 4 bases; unmatched bases: 9. Germline CDR1 and CDR2: DFQATT and SNEGSKA (reference sequence). The length of the CDR3 is 16 residues. The CDR3 nucleotides are TGCAGTGCTAGAGGGACCGGGACAGGGGAACTCTATGGCTACACCTTC. Its protein product is CSARGTGTGELYGYTF.

This chain joins TRBV20-1 and TRBJ2-5, with 7 bases identical to TRBD2. This CDR3 is 15 amino acids long. After removal of 6 bases from V and 2 bases from J, the junction contained 12 bases not matched to a gene. The germline V gene has CDR1 DFQATT and CDR2 SNEGSKA (reference sequence). CDR3 region: CSAMWGGPQQETQYF. CDR3 nucleotides: TGCAGTGCCATGTGGGGAGGGCCTCAACAAGAGACCCAGTACTTC.

The J gene is TRBJ1-6, the V gene TRBV7-2; D is ambiguous. The germline CDR1 and CDR2 sequences are SGHTA and FQGNSA. There are 12 residues in the CDR3. V was pared by 1 base and J by 9 bases, with 4 bases between. The CDR3 is CASSLGASPLHF. CDR3 DNA: TGTGCCAGCAGCTTAGGTGCTTCACCCCTCCACTTT.

This clonotype was detected only a few times. The chain uses TRBV7-2 and TRBJ2-5, with D tentatively TRBD1 (5 bases). CDR1 is SGHTA and CDR2 is FQGNSA in the germline V gene. Deletions cut 5 bases from V and 9 bases from J, with 13 bases between. This CDR3 is 12 amino acids long. CDR3: CASSLQGDPQYF. The CDR3 DNA follows: TGTGCCAGCAGCCTTCAAGGGGATCCCCAGTACTTC.

Only a few counts were recorded for this clonotype. V is TRBV20-1 and J is TRBJ1-1; no firm D call. This CDR3 comprises 12 residues. Trimming removed 6 bases from V and 1 base from J, with 9 bases in between. Germline V gene lookup returns CDR1 DFQATT and CDR2 SNEGSKA (reference sequence). CDR3 DNA sequence: TGCAGTGCGGGTAGGACGAACACTGAAGCTTTCTTT. Protein: CSAGRTNTEAFF.

There are many counts of this clonotype. The gene calls are TRBV7-9 and TRBJ2-7; no clear D gene. There are 12 residues in the CDR3. Germline values: CDR1 SEHNR, CDR2 FQNEAQ (reference sequence). The V end lost 1 base, the J end lost 6 bases, and 7 bases lay between the germline ends. For the CDR3, the DNA is TGTGCCAGCAGCTTAGTTCCAGGCGAGCAGTACTTC. Residues: CASSLVPGEQYF.

This clonotype was recorded only once. The genes are TRBV27 and TRBJ2-2, with D tentatively TRBD2 (7 bases). The V end lost 4 bases, the J end lost 1 base, and 16 bases lay between the germline ends. There are 17 residues in the CDR3. Germline values: CDR1 MNHEY, CDR2 SMNVEV (reference sequence). The CDR3 bases are TGTGCCAGCAGTTCGCGGGGAGGGGGGAAGAACACCGGGGAGCTGTTTTTT. Protein sequence: CASSSRGGGKNTGELFF.

V and J are TRBV20-1 and TRBJ2-7; possibly TRBD1 or TRBD2 for D (6 bases each). The CDR3 loop spans 13 amino acids. From germline, CDR1 is DFQATT and CDR2 SNEGSKA (reference sequence). V was shortened by 0 bases and J by 5 bases, with 11 bases between the two germline ends. CDR3 DNA: TGCAGTGCTAGAGATCGGGGGCTGGACGAGCAGTACTTC. It specifies CSARDRGLDEQYF.

This clonotype came up a few times. The chain combines TRBV6-4 with TRBJ2-1, with D maybe TRBD1 (5 bases). The germline gives CDR1 MRHNA, CDR2 SNTAGT. The germline V and J ends were trimmed by 0 bases and 8 bases, with 8 bases remaining between them. CDR3 length equals 13 residues. CDR3 DNA sequence: TGTGCCAGCAGTGACTCGCAGGGCGATGAGCAGTTCTTC. Amino acids: CASSDSQGDEQFF.

This clonotype was recorded only once. V usage is TRBV6-5 and J usage is TRBJ2-3; the match to TRBD2 covers 11 bases. V dropped 6 bases and J dropped 4; count of bases not matched to a gene: 9. The CDR3 loop spans 16 amino acids. CDR1 is MNHEY, CDR2 SVGAGI, per germline. In DNA, the CDR3 is TGTGCCAGCAGAACTCTAGCGGGAGGTAACTCAGATACGCAGTATTTT. Translated, it gives CASRTLAGGNSDTQYF.

The chain combines TRBV7-9 with TRBJ2-1; 10 bases map to TRBD2. J gave up 4 bases and V 5 bases, and 11 bases lay outside the gene matches. The CDR3 has 17 amino acids. Germline CDR1 reads SEHNR; CDR2 reads FQNEAQ (reference sequence). The CDR3 protein is CASSPRLLAGVYNEQFF. Written as DNA, the CDR3 is TGTGCCAGCAGCCCTAGGCTTCTAGCGGGGGTATACAATGAGCAGTTCTTC.

The chain combines TRBV20-1 with TRBJ2-3; 9 nucleotides align to TRBD2. Germline V CDR1 and CDR2: DFQATT, SNEGSKA (reference sequence). J was trimmed by 7 bases and V by 3 bases; bases with no gene match: 5. This CDR3 region has 13 residues. The CDR3 spells CSASFSGSHTQYF. CDR3 DNA sequence: TGCAGTGCTAGTTTTAGCGGGAGCCATACGCAGTATTTT.

The rearrangement uses TRBV7-9 and TRBJ2-5; D gene ambiguous. V was pared by 3 bases and J by 5 bases, with 13 bases between. This CDR3 region has 14 residues. The germline V gene encodes CDR1 SEHNR and CDR2 FQNEAQ (reference sequence). The CDR3 sequence is CASSFSRNRETQYF. The CDR3 DNA sequence: TGTGCCAGCAGCTTCTCCAGGAATAGGGAGACCCAGTACTTC.

The gene calls are TRBV5-8 and TRBJ2-1; 11 bases are a match to TRBD2. The V segment lost 2 bases and the J segment 6 bases; nucleotides outside the gene matches: 10. Germline V gene lookup returns CDR1 SGHTS and CDR2 YDEGEE. The CDR3 has 17 amino acids. The CDR3 reads CASSFRRASGRPNEQFF. CDR3 DNA: TGTGCCAGCAGCTTCCGCCGGGCTAGCGGGAGGCCCAATGAGCAGTTCTTC.

This clonotype came up a few times. This rearrangement joins TRBV4-1 to TRBJ2-1; D uncertain. The CDR3 loop spans 16 amino acids. V was trimmed by 0 bases and J by 0 bases, leaving 9 bases between them. The germline gives CDR1 MGHRA, CDR2 YSYEKL. CDR3: CASSQEPESSYNEQFF. The CDR3 nucleotides are TGCGCCAGCAGCCAAGAGCCGGAGAGCTCCTACAATGAGCAGTTCTTC.

This sequence joins TRBV2 and TRBJ1-5; D not certain. The CDR3 has 18 residues. V was shortened by 4 bases and J by 0 bases, with 19 bases between the two germline ends. CDR1 and CDR2 from the germline V gene are SNHLY and FYNNEI. CDR3 coding DNA: TGTGCCAGCAGTGGAGTTTGGAAAAGAGGGCTTAGCAATCAGCCCCAGCATTTT. This encodes CASSGVWKRGLSNQPQHF.

The V and J genes are TRBV5-1 and TRBJ2-1; 9 bases align to TRBD1. Trimming took 0 bases from V and 5 from J; bases not matched to a gene: 6. The CDR3 contains 16 residues. Germline V gene sequence: CDR1 SGHRS, CDR2 YFSETQ. The DNA for the CDR3 is TGCGCCAGCAGCTTGGCCAGGGACAGGGTAGACAATGAGCAGTTCTTC. Protein sequence: CASSLARDRVDNEQFF.

The chain links TRBV20-1 to TRBJ2-2; 9 nucleotides agree with TRBD1. Germline lookup yields CDR1 DFQATT and CDR2 SNEGSKA (reference sequence). With 6 bases clipped from V and 1 base from J, the junction kept 3 bases outside the gene matches. This CDR3 is built from 14 residues. The DNA for the CDR3 is TGCAGTGCGCCGGGACAGGGGAACACCGGGGAGCTGTTTTTT. Amino acid sequence: CSAPGQGNTGELFF.

This clonotype was seen just once. The V call is TRBV7-9, the J call TRBJ1-2; tentatively, D is TRBD1 (5 bases). Trimming took 5 bases from V and 5 from J, leaving 15 bases between them. Germline-derived CDR1 and CDR2 are SEHNR and FQNEAQ (reference sequence). CDR3 length: 14 amino acids. The CDR3 loop reads CASSPLGTEYGYTF. CDR3 coding DNA: TGTGCCAGCAGCCCCCTTGGGACGGAATATGGCTACACCTTC. The full variable domain, with the rest looked up from reference TRBV7-9 and TRBJ1-2, is DTGVSQNPRHKITKRGQNVTFRCDPISEHNRLYWYRQTLGQGPEFLTYFQNEAQLEKSRLLSDRFSAERPKGSFSTLEIQRTEQGDSAMYLCASSPLGTEYGYTFGSGTRLTVV.

This clonotype was detected only a few times. The chain is built from TRBV6-5 and TRBJ1-2, with 9 bases matching TRBD1. Trimming took 6 bases from V and 0 from J; bases not matched to a gene: 5. This CDR3 is built from 15 residues. CDR1 is MNHEY and CDR2 is SVGAGI in the germline V gene. This chain's CDR3 is CASRPRDRANYGYTF. The CDR3 DNA follows: TGTGCCAGCAGACCCCGGGACAGGGCTAACTATGGCTACACCTTC.

This rearrangement joins TRBV4-2 to TRBJ2-1; TRBD2 matches 7 bases. The CDR3 contains 15 residues. Germline assignment: CDR1 LGHNA and CDR2 YNFKEQ. J gave up 2 bases and V 4 bases, and 5 bases lay outside the gene matches. CDR3 bases: TGTGCCAGCAGCCTCGAGCGGGACCCCTACAATGAGCAGTTCTTC. Translation: CASSLERDPYNEQFF.

The table lists this clonotype with a few counts. The chain carries TRBV27 and TRBJ2-3; D is undetermined. The CDR3 spans 14 residues. Trimming left V 2 bases short and J 3 bases short, with 9 bases between. CDR1 and CDR2 from the germline V gene are MNHEY and SMNVEV (reference sequence). The CDR3, as DNA: TGTGCCAGCAGTTTACGGTTCGGGACAGATACGCAGTATTTT. This encodes CASSLRFGTDTQYF.

The rearrangement uses TRBV7-2 and TRBJ2-1; the match to TRBD2 covers 10 bases. This CDR3 is built from 17 residues. V was pared by 0 bases and J by 0 bases, with 2 bases of the junction left unmatched. The germline gives CDR1 SGHTA, CDR2 FQGNSA. The CDR3 region is CASSLAPSGSSYNEQFF. CDR3 bases: TGTGCCAGCAGCTTAGCGCCTAGCGGGAGCTCCTACAATGAGCAGTTCTTC.

The chain has TRBV20-1 and TRBJ2-1; 9 nucleotides align to TRBD2. The CDR3 is 15 residues long. The V gene's germline CDR1 is DFQATT and CDR2 SNEGSKA (reference sequence). V lost 1 base, J lost 7 bases, and 8 bases stayed unmatched. The CDR3 spells CSARVGSGRMNEQFF. The CDR3 DNA reads TGCAGTGCTAGAGTAGGGAGCGGGAGGATGAATGAGCAGTTCTTC.

The chain combines TRBV10-2 with TRBJ2-1; 8 nucleotides line up with TRBD2. J was trimmed by 0 bases and V by 8 bases; bases with no gene match: 15. The germline gives CDR1 WSHSY, CDR2 SAAADI. This CDR3 contains 18 residues. Written as DNA, the CDR3 is TGCGCCAGCTCGGGGGCTAGCGGGCTTCTTAGCTCCTACAATGAGCAGTTCTTC. Protein: CASSGASGLLSSYNEQFF.

This clonotype was counted a single time. V usage is TRBV20-1 and J usage is TRBJ2-7; D remains ambiguous. Deletions cut 0 bases from V and 0 bases from J, with 9 bases between. This CDR3 spans 14 amino acids. Per germline, CDR1 DFQATT and CDR2 SNEGSKA (reference sequence). The CDR3 protein is CSARDSDASYEQYF. The CDR3 bases are TGCAGTGCTAGAGATTCTGACGCCTCCTACGAGCAGTACTTC.

The chain uses TRBV7-9 and TRBJ2-6; D remains ambiguous. Germline values: CDR1 SEHNR, CDR2 FQNEAQ (reference sequence). The CDR3 extends over 14 amino acids. The V gene lost 5 bases and the J gene lost 3 bases, with 8 bases spanning the gap. The CDR3 is CASSPRGGANVLTF. CDR3 nucleotide sequence: TGTGCCAGCAGCCCTCGAGGTGGGGCCAACGTCCTGACTTTC.